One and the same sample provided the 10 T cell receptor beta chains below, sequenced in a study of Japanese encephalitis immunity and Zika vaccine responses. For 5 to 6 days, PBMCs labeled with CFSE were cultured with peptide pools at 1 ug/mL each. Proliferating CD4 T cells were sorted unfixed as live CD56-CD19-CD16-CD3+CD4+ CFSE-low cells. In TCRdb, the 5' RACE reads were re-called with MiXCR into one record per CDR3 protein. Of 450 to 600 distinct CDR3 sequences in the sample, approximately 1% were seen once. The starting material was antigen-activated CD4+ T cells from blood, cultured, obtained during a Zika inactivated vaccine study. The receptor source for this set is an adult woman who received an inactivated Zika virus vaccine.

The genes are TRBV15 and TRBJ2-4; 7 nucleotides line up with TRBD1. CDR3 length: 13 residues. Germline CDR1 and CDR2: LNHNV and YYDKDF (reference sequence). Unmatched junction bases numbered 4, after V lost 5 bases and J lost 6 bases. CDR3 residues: CATSWNRGNIQYF. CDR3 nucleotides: TGTGCCACCAGCTGGAACAGGGGAAACATTCAGTACTTC.

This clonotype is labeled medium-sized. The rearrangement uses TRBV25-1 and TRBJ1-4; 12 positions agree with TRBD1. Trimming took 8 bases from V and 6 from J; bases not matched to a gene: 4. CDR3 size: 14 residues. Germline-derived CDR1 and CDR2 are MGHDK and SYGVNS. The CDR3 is CASEGQGAYEKLFF. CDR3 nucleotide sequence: TGTGCCAGCGAGGGACAGGGGGCTTATGAAAAACTGTTTTTT.

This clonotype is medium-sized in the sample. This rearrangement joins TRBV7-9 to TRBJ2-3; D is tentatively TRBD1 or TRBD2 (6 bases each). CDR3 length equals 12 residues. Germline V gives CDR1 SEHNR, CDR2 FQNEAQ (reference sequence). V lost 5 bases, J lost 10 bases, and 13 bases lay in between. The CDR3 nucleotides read TGTGCCAGCAGCCCCGGACAGCGGGCGCAGTATTTT. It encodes CASSPGQRAQYF.

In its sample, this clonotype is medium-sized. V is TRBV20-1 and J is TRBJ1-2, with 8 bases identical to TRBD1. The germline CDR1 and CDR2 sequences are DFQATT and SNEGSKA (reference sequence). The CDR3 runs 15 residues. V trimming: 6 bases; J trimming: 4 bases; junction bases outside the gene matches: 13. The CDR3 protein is CSALGQGDLSYGYTF. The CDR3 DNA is TGCAGTGCCTTAGGACAGGGAGACTTAAGCTATGGCTACACCTTC.

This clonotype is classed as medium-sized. The CDR3 protein is CASSYLPGGGNTQYF. CDR3 bases: TGTGCCAGCAGCTATCTTCCGGGCGGGGGGAATACGCAGTATTTT. The chain employs TRBV5-6 and TRBJ2-3, with 8 positions matching TRBD2. V gave up 3 bases and J gave up 7 bases; unmatched junction bases: 10. The germline V gene has CDR1 SGHDT and CDR2 YYEEEE. The length of the CDR3 is 15 residues.

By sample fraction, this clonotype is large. The CDR3 region has the DNA TGTGCCAGCAGCCACTTGGGGAGCTCCTACAATGAGCAGTTCTTC. Protein: CASSHLGSSYNEQFF. The genes are TRBV12-3 or TRBV12-4 and TRBJ2-1; a weak D match, TRBD2 (5 bases). The CDR3 sequence is 15 residues long. The germline V and J ends were trimmed by 6 bases and 0 bases, with 12 bases remaining between them.

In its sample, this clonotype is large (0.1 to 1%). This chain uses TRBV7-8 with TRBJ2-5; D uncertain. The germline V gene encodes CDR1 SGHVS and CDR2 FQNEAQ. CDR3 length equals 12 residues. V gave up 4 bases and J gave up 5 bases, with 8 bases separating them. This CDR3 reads CASSSGWETQYF. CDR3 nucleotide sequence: TGTGCCAGCAGCTCCGGTTGGGAGACCCAGTACTTC.

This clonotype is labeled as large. The CDR3 reads CASSQVSAGDTYEQYF. CDR3 nucleotide sequence: TGCGCCAGCAGCCAAGTTTCAGCGGGGGACACCTACGAGCAGTACTTC. V usage is TRBV4-3 and J usage is TRBJ2-7, with 8 bases lining up with TRBD2. CDR3 length equals 16 residues. Germline CDR1 LGHNA, CDR2 YSLEER. Losses at the gene ends were 1 base for V and 2 bases for J; bases not matched to a gene: 7.

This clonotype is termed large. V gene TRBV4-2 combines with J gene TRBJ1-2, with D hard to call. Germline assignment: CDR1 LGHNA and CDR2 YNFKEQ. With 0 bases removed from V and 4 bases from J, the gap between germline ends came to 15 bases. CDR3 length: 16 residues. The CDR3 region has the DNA TGTGCCAGCAGCCAAGATGGCGCAGGACGGCTCTATGGCTACACCTTC. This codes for CASSQDGAGRLYGYTF.

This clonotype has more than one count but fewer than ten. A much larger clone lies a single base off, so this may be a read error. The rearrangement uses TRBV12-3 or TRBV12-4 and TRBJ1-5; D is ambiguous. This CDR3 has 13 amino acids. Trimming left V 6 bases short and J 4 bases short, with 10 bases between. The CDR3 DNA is TGTGCCAGCAGCGACATCGGAAATCAGCCCCAGCATTTT. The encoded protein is CASSDIGNQPQHF.